The 11 T cell receptor beta chains below come from one sample, sequenced in a study of OX40 agonist ivuxolimab in advanced cancers. Produced via immunoSEQ multiplex PCR; TCRdb's table is partial and in-frame only. The sample has tens of thousands of clones; 65% to 85% are singletons. The sample was CD4+ or CD8+ T cells sorted from blood, taken in a trial of the OX40 agonist ivuxolimab. These TCRs come from an adult with an advanced solid tumor such as melanoma, head and neck, liver or kidney cancer.

This sequence joins TRBV6-5 and TRBJ2-7; no firm D call. The CDR3 loop spans 12 amino acids. The ends were cut back, 6 bases at V and 6 bases at J, with 12 bases in the middle. In germline, CDR1 is MNHEY, CDR2 SVGAGI. The CDR3 nucleotides are TGTGCCAGCAGCCCCACGGGTGGCGAGCAGTACTTC. Its protein product is CASSPTGGEQYF.

The rearrangement links TRBV4-1 to TRBJ1-1; tentatively, D is TRBD1 (6 bases). The ends were cut back, 1 base at V and 7 bases at J, with 10 bases in the middle. The germline V gene has CDR1 MGHRA and CDR2 YSYEKL. This CDR3 is 13 amino acids long. The CDR3 DNA follows: TGCGCCAGCAGCCAAGGCAGGGGTATTGAAGCTTTCTTT. Translating it yields CASSQGRGIEAFF.

The chain carries TRBV13 and TRBJ1-4; 11 bases map to TRBD1. Per germline, CDR1 PRHDT and CDR2 FYEKMQ (reference sequence). J lost 8 bases, V lost 8 bases, and 7 bases had no gene match. The CDR3 length is 14 residues. The CDR3 DNA sequence: TGTGCCAGCCAAGGACAGGGGGCAAGGGAAAAACTGTTTTTT. Translating it yields CASQGQGAREKLFF.

The rearrangement joins TRBV13 to TRBJ1-2; 8 bases fit TRBD1. With 4 bases clipped from V and 8 bases from J, the junction kept 15 bases outside the gene matches. Germline CDR1 reads PRHDT; CDR2 reads FYEKMQ (reference sequence). CDR3 length equals 16 residues. CDR3 coding DNA: TGTGCCAGCAGCTCCCACCCAGGGGGCGGATCCCGCGGCTACACCTTC. Encoded protein: CASSSHPGGGSRGYTF.

The J gene is TRBJ2-6, the V gene TRBV2, with D perhaps TRBD1 (5 bases). The length of the CDR3 is 15 residues. V was trimmed by 7 bases and J by 4 bases, leaving 14 bases between them. Germline CDR1 reads SNHLY; CDR2 reads FYNNEI. CDR3 loop: CASIETVTGANVLTF. In nucleotides, the CDR3 is TGTGCCAGCATTGAGACAGTTACAGGGGCCAACGTCCTGACTTTC.

The V and J genes are TRBV2 and TRBJ2-7; 9 positions match TRBD1. The CDR3 runs 14 residues. V was pared by 6 bases and J by 2 bases, with 5 bases of the junction left unmatched. Germline V gene sequence: CDR1 SNHLY, CDR2 FYNNEI. CDR3 in DNA: TGTGCCAGCAGGGCCGGGACAGGGACCTACGAGCAGTACTTC. Its protein is CASRAGTGTYEQYF.

This chain links TRBV5-4 with TRBJ1-2, with a tentative D call TRBD1 (5 bases). The CDR3 length is 13 residues. Germline V CDR1 and CDR2: SGHNT, YYREEE (reference sequence). Trimming stripped 2 bases from V and 5 bases from J, with 10 bases between. Here the CDR3 reads CASSFRGGYGYTF. The CDR3 bases are TGTGCCAGCAGCTTTCGGGGGGGATATGGCTACACCTTC.

This chain joins TRBV5-4 and TRBJ1-4; D possibly corresponds to TRBD1 (6 bases). This CDR3 region has 17 residues. Germline CDR1 and CDR2: SGHNT and YYREEE (reference sequence). V was trimmed by 4 bases and J by 2 bases, leaving 18 bases between them. This CDR3 is CASSPTVGQGTNEKLFF. The CDR3 nucleotides read TGTGCCAGCAGCCCAACGGTCGGGCAGGGGACTAATGAAAAACTGTTTTTT. The full variable domain, with the rest looked up from reference TRBV5-4 and TRBJ1-4, is ETGVTQSPTHLIKTRGQQVTLRCSSQSGHNTVSWYQQALGQGPQFIFQYYREEENGRGNFPPRFSGLQFPNYSSELNVNALELDDSALYLCASSPTVGQGTNEKLFFGSGTQLSVL.

This chain links TRBV7-6 with TRBJ1-1; tentatively, D is TRBD1 (5 bases). Trimming cost V 5 bases and J 3 bases, with 10 bases left between them. CDR1 and CDR2 (germline): SGHVS, FNYEAQ. This CDR3 comprises 13 residues. This CDR3 reads CASSQRQHTEAFF. DNA for the CDR3: TGTGCCAGCAGCCAACGACAGCACACTGAAGCTTTCTTT.

For this clone: In the same sample, other DNA sequences code for this CDR3. The J gene is TRBJ2-3, the V gene TRBV9; D not certain. This CDR3 has 13 residues. Trimming took off 2 bases at V and 4 bases at J, with 8 bases between the two ends. Germline V gene data show CDR1 as SGDLS and CDR2 as YYNGEE. The CDR3 sequence: CASSVEVPDTQYF. CDR3 DNA sequence: TGTGCCAGCAGCGTTGAGGTTCCAGATACGCAGTATTTT.

The chain links TRBV7-2 to TRBJ2-7; 7 nucleotides line up with TRBD1. CDR1 SGHTA and CDR2 FQGNSA come from the germline V gene. Germline trimming cut 1 base from V and 4 bases from J; bases unmatched to any gene: 7. CDR3 length: 15 amino acids. In DNA, the CDR3 is TGTGCCAGCAGCTTAGACCCCGGGACAGCTTACGAGCAGTACTTC. Amino acid sequence: CASSLDPGTAYEQYF.